Detailed here is one TCR beta chain. This entry is derived from a study of shared clonotypes between healthy human individuals. This CDR3 region has 13 residues. Trimming left V 5 bases short and J 3 bases short, with 8 bases between. From germline, CDR1 is SGHDN and CDR2 FVKESK. Assay runs were performed at deep level. This table comes from immunoSEQ multiplex PCR, and its TCRdb copy is limited to in-frame clones, with some not included. The table records approximately 240,000 clones, under 80% of them present only once. The sequence was obtained from a man aged 30 to 45 in good health. Sequences were obtained from memory CD4+ T cells sorted from blood. Described subset: CD45RA-negative fraction. The chain couples TRBV14 to TRBJ1-5; D is unresolved. The CDR3 loop reads CASSSSPNQPQHF. In DNA, the CDR3 is TGTGCCAGCAGCTCCTCCCCCAATCAGCCCCAGCATTTT.